This TCR beta chain stems from a study of cytomegalovirus exposure and HLA in healthy donors. The PCR contained 60 Vbeta and 13 Jbeta primers. The data were produced by immunoSEQ multiplex PCR, yet TCRdb's version contains in-frame clones alone and is incomplete. The repertoire includes 120,000 to 150,000 clones, around three quarters of them detected once, and less than 3.5% sits in the top ten. Germline CDR1 and CDR2: MNHNS and SASEGT. This CDR3 contains 16 residues. Trimming took 3 bases from V and 6 from J, leaving 17 bases between them. This clonotype was obtained from a man between 35 and 55 years old in good health and CMV-seropositive. Sequenced input: PBMCs. V and J are TRBV6-1 and TRBJ2-2; no definite D call. CDR3 loop: CASSDGASSPPGELFF. CDR3 DNA: TGTGCCAGCAGTGATGGAGCTAGTAGCCCACCCGGGGAGCTGTTTTTT.